A single T cell receptor beta chain is shown here with its context. The data originate from a study of blood T cell repertoires in COVID-19. Trimming took 0 bases from V and 6 from J; bases not matched to a gene: 23. This CDR3 spans 22 amino acids. Germline assignment: CDR1 GTSNPN and CDR2 SVGIG (reference sequence). This table comes from immunoSEQ multiplex PCR, and its TCRdb copy is limited to in-frame clones, with some not included. Among about 190,000 clones listed, approximately 91% were seen once. Material for sequencing was peripheral blood. This chain links TRBV30 with TRBJ2-1, with TRBD2 identical over 13 bases. The origin of this receptor is a man aged 40-49 years with acute or convalescent COVID-19. CDR3 sequence: CAWSVRVPLAGGPNGLRNEQFF. Here the CDR3 DNA reads TGTGCCTGGAGTGTAAGGGTCCCACTAGCGGGGGGGCCGAATGGTTTACGCAATGAGCAGTTCTTC.